This TCR beta chain was observed in a study of cytomegalovirus exposure and HLA in healthy donors (dated by TCRdb to the late 2010s). Looking at the study overall: An earlier analysis of roughly 630 of the donors reported 276 Gb of sequence data and 117 million unique TCR beta sequences from 150 million to 200 million T cells. Donor age, sex, ethnicity and CMV serostatus were compiled together with the repertoire data. The study aimed to test whether cataloging public T cell receptors could reveal signatures of past pathogen exposure. All discovery cohort repertoires had been generated on a single sequencing platform. Approximately 300 gigabases of sequencing data and around 85 million unique TCR sequences made up an early release that covered 500 to 700 HLA-typed donors. The study combined high-throughput TCR immunosequencing, statistical association of individual TCRs with disease status, and machine learning to predict cytomegalovirus infection status. Both class I and class II loci were covered by HLA typing, at four-digit resolution. In a later analysis, previously published TCR beta repertoires from 670 or so donors were re-analyzed and high-resolution HLA genotyping was added so that TCR occurrence patterns could be studied. The genetic ancestry cluster associated with self-reported Caucasian donors included roughly 84% of the 398 genotyped donors. A later genetic analysis took genome-wide SNP genotypes for about three fifths of the roughly 670 donors and used that subset as a discovery cohort. On average, around 240,000 unique TCR beta nucleotide sequences were sequenced per donor among 350 to 400 genotyped donors of the cohort, with 15% to 20% of those sequences being non-productive. Rather than drawing on any new phenotypic data, the later analysis identified candidate immune exposures from TCR beta sequences and the way those sequences occurred across donors. An earlier analysis of several hundred of the donors applied high-throughput TCR beta sequencing to assess whether each TCR beta V gene segment acted as functional or pseudogenic. The T cell repertoires of around 730 subjects were profiled by immunosequencing and related to cytomegalovirus serostatus. Five DR-DQ haplotypes were treated as single units for association and clustering because of strong linkage in the cohort. A separate validation cohort of more than 100 different subjects was used in addition to the approximately 700-subject first cohort. The number of donors typed differed by locus, with 629-630 for A, B, C, DRB1 and DQB1, around 500 for DQA1, about 610 for DPA1, and around 450 for DPB1.

V sheds 5 bases and J sheds 1 base, leaving 7 bases between their ends. Including cysteine and phenylalanine, the CDR3 has 13 amino acids. The CDR3 DNA has 39 bases and is translated from base 1. From a lookup of the germline V gene, CDR1 and CDR2 are SGHTA and FQGNSA. A note on this clone: Its specific antigen is unknown. It has no much larger one-base neighbor in the sample; base qualities were not kept.

Broader findings and caveats from the paper: Broadly in line with IMGT annotations, most TCR beta V segments showed up in productive rearrangements about 87% or about 30% of the time in an earlier analysis of 450 to 600 of the donors. In a later analysis, most CMV-associated TCR beta chains were found to appear HLA-restricted, with HLA associations seemingly driven largely by CMV exposure. In a later analysis, over 15,000 TCR beta sequences were associated with specific HLA alleles at a false discovery rate of 0.05. Most TCR sequences were seen in very few donors, while some public TCRs were found in many individuals. A further reported finding was that TCR beta sequences accurately predicted the HLA-A and HLA-B alleles for most subjects in the first cohort. In a later analysis, HLA-associated TCR beta chains were found to be more clonally expanded and to have lower generation probabilities than equally common non-associated chains. Correlated functional status among segregating V segments might reflect linkage disequilibrium, but an unknown experimental factor could not be ruled out. The study gave a list of 150 to 200 TCR beta chains associated with cytomegalovirus. A group of highly shared sequence variants was considered likely to be a technical artifact of the sequencing pipeline. Compared with the roughly 670-donor mean, donors in an Asian-associated ancestry cluster had fewer N-insertions in productive TCRs, according to a later genetic analysis. When HLA alleles, especially DR and DQ, strongly co-occurred, TCR associations were difficult to assign to individual alleles. Because counts were too low, 15 to 20 rarely observed V segments, including chromosome 9 orphons, were excluded from the earlier analysis of several hundred of the donors. In vitro tests confirmed that three of the cytomegalovirus-associated TCR beta chains recognize cytomegalovirus antigens. For the cohort, immune exposure information was limited to CMV serostatus. Because some donors lacked HLA typing at each locus, the association tests relied only on the typed subset. Because the 87-base-pair reads could not distinguish some IMGT-functional V segments, including TRBV6-2 and TRBV6-3, those segments were excluded. In a later analysis, several top co-occurrence clusters were reported to appear linked to parvovirus B19, influenza, CMV and Epstein-Barr virus. An association between a missense DCLRE1C variant and V-gene and J-gene trimming of TCR beta chains was found in a later genetic analysis and replicated in an independent cohort. This cohort had only TCR beta chains sequenced, and the lack of alpha or paired-chain data limited which features could be detected. In a later analysis, the rate of TCR association differed among HLA loci, with DRB1 alleles having the most associated TCRs and HLA-C alleles having the fewest. It was suggested by the authors that the approach could potentially be generalized to other disease states and immunological phenotypes. Sequencing depth was assumed to be roughly uniform across donors in the presence/absence analyses, though that assumption may not hold. The classifier was reported to diagnose cytomegalovirus status with high specificity and sensitivity in both the original and validation cohorts.

Library method: the immunoSEQ multiplex PCR assay. For the multiplex PCR, a mixture combining 60 forward primers for TCR Vbeta segments and 13 reverse primers for TCR Jbeta segments was used. Amplification of the CDR3 region of rearranged TCR beta genes was performed with a multiplex PCR assay on genomic DNA. The amplified TCR beta libraries were sequenced on the Illumina HiSeq System as 87-base-pair reads. The paper's data handling went like this. A later analysis tallied roughly 80 million unique TCR beta chains across the 666 repertoires, and 10 million to 11 million of those chains were shared by two or more donors. A nearest-neighbor algorithm error-corrected the raw reads and collapsed the reads into unique sequences, merging closely related sequences to remove PCR and sequencing errors. To assign V, D and J gene segments, CDR3 sequences were aligned to IMGT reference sequences. For a sequence to be retained, at least a six-nucleotide match to both a V gene segment and a J gene segment was required. Rearrangements were called productive when the CDR3 lacked stop codons and stayed in frame with V and J; all others were non-productive. CDR3 was defined according to IMGT convention as the region running from the second conserved V-encoded cysteine to the conserved J-encoded phenylalanine. The earlier analysis of about 610 of the donors excluded sequences that lacked an unambiguous match to a single V gene segment. An earlier analysis of about 600 of the donors called V segments functional above 56.7% productive rearrangements and segregating when the between-donor standard deviation exceeded 5%. A statistical classification framework was built to diagnose cytomegalovirus status from the catalog of TCR beta chain sequences. In a later analysis, TCR nucleotide sequences were compared against IMGT/GENE-DB human TR gene sequences so that V and J genes could be assigned. The TCRdist pipeline was used in a later analysis to assign CDR3 sequences and most-parsimonious VDJ recombination scenarios. In a later analysis, every TCR beta chain was defined by the combination of its CDR3 amino acid sequence and its V-gene family, and reads without a unique V-gene family were dropped. A later analysis removed 592 highly shared, low-generation-probability nucleotide sequences to deal with suspected cross-contamination and a sequencing artifact. In a later analysis, a clonal expansion index was calculated for each public chain from normalized within-repertoire ranks of inferred template counts. In a later analysis, generation probabilities were computed with a VDJ recombination model fitted to out-of-frame rearrangements, and the resulting probabilities were checked against IGoR. In a later analysis, TCR-TCR, TCR-HLA and TCR-CMV co-occurrence was scored with hypergeometric tests, and a repertoire-size bias correction was applied to TCR pairs. False discovery rates were estimated in a later analysis by permuting HLA or CMV assignments 20 times. In a later analysis, co-occurring TCRs were grouped with DBSCAN, and TCRdist sequence similarity was added when clustering was performed within HLA-allele-positive subsets. Repertoires with fewer than 30,000 or more than 120,000 public chains, plus five repertoires with anomalous nucleotide sharing, were excluded from co-occurrence clustering. The immuneACCESS repertoire file appears here via TCRdb, limited to in-frame rearrangements. These files lack a portion of the clones; in checked studies, under half of the deficit traces to unresolved V genes, and the cause of the others is not known. V and J calls and clone size come straight from that table; D and trimming were deduced from the DNA. This sample lists over 150,000 clones; under 85% were detected once. 4.5% to 5.5% of the sample rests with the top ten.

The cohort consisted of fewer than 700 healthy bone marrow donors. At the time of sampling, all cohort members were nominally healthy, though unrecorded immune exposures were likely present. The donor was CMV seronegative and belonged to the group of several hundred seronegative cohort members. A peripheral blood sample was collected from each donor, and TCR beta sequencing was performed on peripheral blood mononuclear cells. Genomic DNA extraction from the blood cell samples was performed with the Qiagen DNeasy Blood Extraction Kit. Specimen: PBMCs. The rearrangement joined TRBV7-2 to TRBJ2-3, with the D gene not confidently named. The TCR originated in a man younger than 35 in good health and CMV-seronegative. The DNA reads as follows: TGTGCCAGCAGCCTCGAGGGCACAGATACGCAGTATTTT. It translates as CASSLEGTDTQYF.